Detailed here is one T cell receptor beta chain. Its specificity is not known. The sample belongs to a study of neoadjuvant anti-PD-1 for oral cavity cancer. Background on the study: Before surgery, most patients got three to four biweekly 3 mg/kg nivolumab doses. Patients without progression got a fourth dose around day 43. Findings of the study overall: Higher pretreatment Treg/Th17 ratios tracked higher pretreatment blood clonality.

Assay used: immunoSEQ multiplex PCR; TCRdb lists only in-frame clones, some missing. This table holds about 14,000 clones, approximately 70% found once. Patients were newly diagnosed with stage II-IVA oral cavity squamous cell carcinoma without prior systemic or radiation treatment. The sequencing here drew on PBMCs, taken before nivolumab (anti-PD-1) treatment. The TCR comes from a person between 40 and 85 years old with oral cavity squamous cell carcinoma.

CDR3 sequence reads: CASSPGTGPYEQYF. CDR3 sequence (DNA): TGTGCCAGCAGCCCCGGGACAGGGCCCTACGAGCAGTACTTC. V usage is TRBV28 and J usage is TRBJ2-7, with 9 bases identical to TRBD1. The CDR3 loop spans 14 amino acids. V trimming: 6 bases; J trimming: 2 bases; junction bases outside the gene matches: 5. Germline CDR1 reads MDHEN; CDR2 reads SYDVKM.